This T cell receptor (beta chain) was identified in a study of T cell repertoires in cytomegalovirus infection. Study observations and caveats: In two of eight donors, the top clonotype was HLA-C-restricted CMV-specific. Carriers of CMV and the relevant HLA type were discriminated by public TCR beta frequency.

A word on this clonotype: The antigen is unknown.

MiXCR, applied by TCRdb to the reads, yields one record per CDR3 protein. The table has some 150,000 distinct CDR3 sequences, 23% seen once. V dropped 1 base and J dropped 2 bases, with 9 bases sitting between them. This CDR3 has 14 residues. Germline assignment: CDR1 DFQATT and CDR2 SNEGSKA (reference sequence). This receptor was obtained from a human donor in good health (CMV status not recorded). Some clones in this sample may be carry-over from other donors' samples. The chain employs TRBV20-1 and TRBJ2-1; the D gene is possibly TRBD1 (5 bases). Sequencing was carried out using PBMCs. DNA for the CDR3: TGCAGTGCTAGAGGACAGACGACCTACAATGAGCAGTTCTTC. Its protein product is CSARGQTTYNEQFF.